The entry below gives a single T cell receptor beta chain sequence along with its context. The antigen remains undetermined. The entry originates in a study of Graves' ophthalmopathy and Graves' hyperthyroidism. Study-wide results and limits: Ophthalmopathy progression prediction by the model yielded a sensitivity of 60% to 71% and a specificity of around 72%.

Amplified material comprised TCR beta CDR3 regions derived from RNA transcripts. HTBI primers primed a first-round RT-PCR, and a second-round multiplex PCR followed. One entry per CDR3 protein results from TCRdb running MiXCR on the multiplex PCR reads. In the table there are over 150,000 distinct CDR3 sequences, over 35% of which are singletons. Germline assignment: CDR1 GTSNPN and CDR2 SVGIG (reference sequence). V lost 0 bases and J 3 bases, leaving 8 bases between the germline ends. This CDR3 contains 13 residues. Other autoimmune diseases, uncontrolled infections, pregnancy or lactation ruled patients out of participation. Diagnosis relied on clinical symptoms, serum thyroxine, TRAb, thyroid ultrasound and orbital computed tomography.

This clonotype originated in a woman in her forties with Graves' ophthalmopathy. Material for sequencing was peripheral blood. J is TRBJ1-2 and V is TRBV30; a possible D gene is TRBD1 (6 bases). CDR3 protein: CAWSVAGDYGYTF. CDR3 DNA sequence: TGTGCCTGGAGTGTTGCAGGGGACTATGGCTACACCTTC.